Following are 18 T cell receptor beta chains from one sample sequenced in a study of Graves' ophthalmopathy and Graves' hyperthyroidism. TCR beta CDR3 regions were amplified from RNA transcripts. Second-round multiplex PCR came after first-round RT-PCR with HTBI primers. TCRdb reanalysed the multiplex PCR reads using MiXCR and keeps one entry per CDR3 protein. The sample holds about 1.1 million distinct CDR3 sequences, about two fifths seen once. Sequencing was carried out using peripheral blood or thyroid tissue (not recorded which). All receptors derive from an adult man with Graves' hyperthyroidism.

This sequence joins TRBV10-3 and TRBJ1-2, with 8 bases aligning to TRBD1. The CDR3 extends over 11 amino acids. CDR1 and CDR2 (germline): ENHRY, SYGVKD. V lost 6 bases, J lost 8 bases, and 2 bases stayed unmatched. The DNA of the CDR3 is TGTGCCATCAGCAGGACAGGGGGCTACACCTTC. This translates into CAISRTGGYTF.

The V call is TRBV10-3, the J call TRBJ1-5; 9 nucleotides align to TRBD1. The germline V gene encodes CDR1 ENHRY and CDR2 SYGVKD. V trimming: 2 bases; J trimming: 1 base; junction bases outside the gene matches: 6. This CDR3 contains 17 residues. CDR3 in DNA: TGTGCCATCAGTGAGATATGGACAGGGGAAAGCAATCAGCCCCAGCATTTT. It specifies CAISEIWTGESNQPQHF.

J is TRBJ1-1 and V is TRBV5-1, with D unresolved. V lost 3 bases to trimming and J lost 10 bases, with 13 bases between them. Per germline, CDR1 SGHRS and CDR2 YFSETQ. CDR3 length: 12 residues. The CDR3 DNA is TGCGCCAGCAGCTCGGGAGGAGGGCCAGCTTTCTTT. Residues: CASSSGGGPAFF. Supplemented by reference TRBV5-1 and TRBJ1-1, the full variable domain reads KAGVTQTPRYLIKTRGQQVTLSCSPISGHRSVSWYQQTPGQGLQFLFEYFSETQRNKGNFPGRFSGRQFSNSRSEMNVSTLELGDSALYLCASSSGGGPAFFGQGTRLTVV.

This clonotype was recorded many times. This chain links TRBV7-7 with TRBJ2-7; TRBD1 agrees at 7 bases. The CDR3 sequence is 13 residues long. Trimming at V came to 5 bases and at J to 5 bases, leaving 6 bases not matched to a gene. Germline CDR1 is SSHAT and CDR2 is FNYEAQ (reference sequence). The CDR3 loop reads CASSLNTGDEQYF. The CDR3 DNA reads TGTGCCAGCAGCCTCAATACAGGGGACGAGCAGTACTTC.

The table lists this clonotype with many counts. The rearrangement joins TRBV2 to TRBJ1-5; 10 bases map to TRBD1. After removal of 6 bases from V and 2 bases from J, the junction contained 4 bases not matched to a gene. This CDR3 comprises 15 residues. The germline CDR1 and CDR2 sequences are SNHLY and FYNNEI. The CDR3 sequence is CASRLGTGGNQPQHF. Here the CDR3 DNA reads TGTGCCAGCAGATTGGGGACAGGGGGCAATCAGCCCCAGCATTTT.

This clonotype came up a few times. J is TRBJ1-1 and V is TRBV12-3 or TRBV12-4, with D hard to call. V gave up 6 bases and J gave up 1 base, with 18 bases separating them. The CDR3 is 16 amino acids. CDR3 amino acids: CASRPTRNKRNTEAFF. The CDR3 region has the DNA TGTGCCAGCAGACCCACGCGGAACAAACGGAACACTGAAGCTTTCTTT.

In its sample, this clonotype was seen many times. The chain employs TRBV5-1 and TRBJ2-5; 8 nucleotides match TRBD2. The germline gives CDR1 SGHRS, CDR2 YFSETQ. Trimming took 1 base from V and 9 from J; bases not matched to a gene: 11. The CDR3 has 15 residues. CDR3 protein: CASSLQRGPQEAQYF. CDR3 coding DNA: TGCGCCAGCAGCTTGCAGCGGGGGCCTCAGGAGGCCCAGTACTTC.

This clonotype was observed a few times. The chain recombines TRBV19 with TRBJ2-5; TRBD1 matches 8 bases. Losses at the gene ends were 6 bases for V and 4 bases for J; bases not matched to a gene: 4. There are 13 residues in the CDR3. Germline assignment: CDR1 LNHDA and CDR2 SQIVND (reference sequence). This chain's CDR3 is CASRPGGLETQYF. As DNA, the CDR3 is TGTGCCAGTAGGCCAGGGGGCCTAGAGACCCAGTACTTC.

This clonotype has just a few counts. CDR3 region: CATSRTGMAETQYF. Here the CDR3 DNA reads TGTGCCACCTCAAGGACAGGGATGGCGGAGACCCAGTACTTC. The chain has TRBV25-1 and TRBJ2-5; 8 nucleotides line up with TRBD1. Trimming removed 10 bases from V and 5 bases from J; junction bases left unmatched: 12. Germline values: CDR1 MGHDK, CDR2 SYGVNS. CDR3 length equals 14 residues.

V gene TRBV20-1 combines with J gene TRBJ1-5; possibly TRBD1 for D (5 bases). The CDR3 length is 12 residues. From germline, CDR1 is DFQATT and CDR2 SNEGSKA (reference sequence). V lost 3 bases and J 10 bases, leaving 13 bases between the germline ends. CDR3 sequence reads: CSASQGSQPQHF. The CDR3 nucleotides are TGCAGTGCTAGCCAGGGAAGCCAACCCCAGCATTTT.

This clonotype came up many times. The chain employs TRBV7-8 and TRBJ1-5, with D tentatively TRBD1 (6 bases). Germline CDR1 reads SGHVS; CDR2 reads FQNEAQ. The V gene lost 4 bases and the J gene lost 10 bases, with 23 bases spanning the gap. The CDR3 runs to 16 residues. Written as DNA, the CDR3 is TGTGCCAGCAGCTCCCGTCGTCCGGGGGCCTTAGGACCCCAGCATTTT. Its protein product is CASSSRRPGALGPQHF. The full variable domain, in which reference TRBV7-8 and TRBJ1-5 provide the parts outside the CDR3, is GAGVSQSPRYKVAKRGQDVALRCDPISGHVSLFWYQQALGQGPEFLTYFQNEAQLDKSGLPSDRFFAERPEGSVSTLKIQRTQQEDSAVYLCASSSRRPGALGPQHFGDGTRLSIL.

Concerning this clonotype: This likely comes from a read error, as the CDR3 has no conserved phenylalanine or tryptophan at its end. Because the CDR3's place on the DNA is in doubt, the DNA is left out and the CDR3 is given as listed by TCRdb. The genes are TRBV9 and TRBJ1-4; the table names TRBD1, a call not compared with the DNA. The CDR3 is made up of 12 amino acids, end residues included. Per germline, CDR1 SGDLS and CDR2 YYNGEE. The CDR3 region is CASSAVNAGGAN.

This clonotype was found a few times. V usage is TRBV6-1 and J usage is TRBJ2-7, with TRBD1 matching 9 bases. Losses at the gene ends were 10 bases for V and 8 bases for J; bases not matched to a gene: 9. Germline V gene data show CDR1 as MNHNS and CDR2 as SASEGT. The CDR3 contains 12 residues. The CDR3 reads CAIPGQGFKQYF. In nucleotides, the CDR3 is TGTGCCATACCGGGACAGGGCTTCAAGCAGTACTTC.

This clonotype was recorded many times. The V gene is TRBV29-1, the J gene TRBJ2-7, with 7 bases identical to TRBD1. J was trimmed by 1 base and V by 4 bases; bases with no gene match: 13. The germline CDR1 and CDR2 sequences are SQVTM and ANQGSEA. This CDR3 has 16 amino acids. The CDR3 sequence: CSVGRAGGASSYEQYF. CDR3 nucleotide sequence: TGCAGCGTTGGTCGGGCAGGGGGAGCCTCTTCCTACGAGCAGTACTTC.

As regards this clonotype: The CDR3 end shows no conserved phenylalanine or tryptophan, and so a read error is likely. The DNA is omitted, as the CDR3 cannot be located on it reliably, and the CDR3 follows TCRdb's listing. The chain recombines TRBV7-3 with TRBJ2-6; the table's D gene call, TRBD1, was not cross checked with the DNA. The CDR3 is 9 residues long, ends included. The germline CDR1 and CDR2 sequences are SGHTA and FQGTGA. The CDR3 region is CASSPRDRV.

The rearrangement joins TRBV12-3 or TRBV12-4 to TRBJ2-2; 7 bases line up with TRBD1. V shed 4 bases and J 4 bases; nucleotides not matched to a gene: 15. This CDR3 comprises 18 residues. CDR3 sequence: CASSYSGTALPGTGELFF. The CDR3 DNA reads TGTGCCAGCAGTTATTCCGGGACAGCCTTACCGGGCACCGGGGAGCTGTTTTTT.

This chain links TRBV6-5 with TRBJ2-5, with D uncertain. The CDR3 has 14 amino acids. V lost 6 bases and J lost 5, with 16 bases in between. CDR1 MNHEY and CDR2 SVGAGI come from the germline V gene. The chain's CDR3 is CASSKLSGLETQYF. CDR3 in DNA: TGTGCCAGCAGCAAACTGTCTGGGCTTGAGACCCAGTACTTC.

At least ten counts were recorded for this clonotype. The chain joins TRBV25-1 to TRBJ1-1; possible D gene TRBD1, 6 bases. Trimming removed 3 bases from V and 1 base from J, with 12 bases in between. Germline values: CDR1 MGHDK, CDR2 SYGVNS. This CDR3 comprises 15 residues. CDR3 loop: CASSDATGENTEAFF. CDR3 sequence (DNA): TGTGCCAGCAGTGATGCGACAGGAGAGAACACTGAAGCTTTCTTT.